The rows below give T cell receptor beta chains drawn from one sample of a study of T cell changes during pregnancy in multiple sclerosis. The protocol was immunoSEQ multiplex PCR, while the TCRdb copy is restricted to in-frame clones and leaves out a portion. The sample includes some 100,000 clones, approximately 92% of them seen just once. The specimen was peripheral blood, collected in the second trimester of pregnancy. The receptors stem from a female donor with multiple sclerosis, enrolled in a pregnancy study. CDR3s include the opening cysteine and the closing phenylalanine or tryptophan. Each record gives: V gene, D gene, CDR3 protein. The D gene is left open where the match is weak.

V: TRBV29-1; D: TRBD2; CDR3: CSVTGLAGRRNEQFF
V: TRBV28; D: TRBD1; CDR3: CASSLRGQGFGYTF
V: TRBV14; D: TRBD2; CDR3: CASSQLAGTETQYF
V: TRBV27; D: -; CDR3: CASSLIHPNQPQHF
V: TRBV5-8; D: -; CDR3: CASSSRGVYEQYF
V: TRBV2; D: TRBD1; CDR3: CASTRDSSYEQYF
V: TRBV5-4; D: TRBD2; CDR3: CASSGLADTQYF
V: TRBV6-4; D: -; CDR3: CASSPGIYNEQFF
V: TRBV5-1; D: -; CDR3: CASSSTVSQETQYF
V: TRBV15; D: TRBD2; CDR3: CATSRDGAGVLTDTQYF
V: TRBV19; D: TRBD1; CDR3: CASSINRGPYEQYF
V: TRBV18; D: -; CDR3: CASSPPSAGELFF
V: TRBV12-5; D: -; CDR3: CASGTGSLGGYTF
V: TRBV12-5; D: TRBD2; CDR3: CASGLGPLSGGTRTDTQYF
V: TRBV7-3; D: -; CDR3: CASSLSGGEKLFF
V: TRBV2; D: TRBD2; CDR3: CASSEQRDYTGELFF
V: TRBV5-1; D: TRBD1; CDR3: CASSLRDRDYEQYF
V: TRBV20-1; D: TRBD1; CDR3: CSARTGSEAFF